These 2 T cell receptor beta chains were sequenced from one sample in a study of T-cell memory formation after mild COVID-19. TCRdb passed the 5' RACE reads through MiXCR, listing each CDR3 protein once. The data show about 470,000 distinct CDR3 sequences, about 23% seen once. Sequencing used PBMCs or a T cell subset sorted from them (not recorded which). The receptors stem from an adult woman who had mild COVID-19 (a few samples of this study predate the infection). Cell type and time point are not known.

The CDR3 DNA follows: TGCGCCAGCAGCCAAGATCTCGGCGTTGAAGCTTTCTTT. Encoded protein: CASSQDLGVEAFF. This chain connects TRBV4-3 to TRBJ1-1; D is unclear. V gave up 0 bases and J gave up 7 bases, with 9 bases separating them. The CDR3 covers 13 residues. Germline CDR1 and CDR2: LGHNA and YSLEER.

The CDR3: CASSPPRNSGRNHEQYF. CDR3 in DNA: TGTGCCAGCAGCCCCCCAAGGAATAGCGGGAGAAATCACGAGCAGTACTTC. The gene calls are TRBV9 and TRBJ2-7; 9 nucleotides line up with TRBD2. Germline V lookup: CDR1 SGDLS, CDR2 YYNGEE. This CDR3 spans 17 amino acids. Trimming removed 4 bases from V and 5 bases from J; junction bases left unmatched: 16.